This record looks at one TCR beta chain sequence and its context. The target antigen is unknown. Libraries were prepared by immunoSEQ multiplex PCR; TCRdb keeps only in-frame clonotypes and omits some of them. The sample records about 150,000 clones, roughly 90% being singletons. Germline V gives CDR1 PRHDT, CDR2 FYEKMQ (reference sequence). There are 16 residues in the CDR3. J was trimmed by 1 base and V by 5 bases; bases with no gene match: 5. This sample is part of a study of T cell responses to AZD1222 COVID-19 vaccine. Points from the study as a whole: Two AZD1222 administrations were followed by greater Spike-specific TCR breadth and depth. Dominant CD4 TCR responses targeted spike regions 160-218 and 743-854. In the spike-specific TCR repertoire, nearly half reportedly target unmutated variant regions. The donors showed a predominance of white British ancestry and of females, with possible underestimation of clonal diversity.

This clonotype was obtained from an adult in good health. This specimen consisted of peripheral blood, obtained on day 0 of AZD1222 vaccination. The chain is built from TRBV13 and TRBJ2-1, with TRBD1 matching over 10 bases. Here the CDR3 DNA reads TGTGCCAGCAGCCCGTGGGACAGGGGTTCCTACAATGAGCAGTTCTTC. Translating it yields CASSPWDRGSYNEQFF.